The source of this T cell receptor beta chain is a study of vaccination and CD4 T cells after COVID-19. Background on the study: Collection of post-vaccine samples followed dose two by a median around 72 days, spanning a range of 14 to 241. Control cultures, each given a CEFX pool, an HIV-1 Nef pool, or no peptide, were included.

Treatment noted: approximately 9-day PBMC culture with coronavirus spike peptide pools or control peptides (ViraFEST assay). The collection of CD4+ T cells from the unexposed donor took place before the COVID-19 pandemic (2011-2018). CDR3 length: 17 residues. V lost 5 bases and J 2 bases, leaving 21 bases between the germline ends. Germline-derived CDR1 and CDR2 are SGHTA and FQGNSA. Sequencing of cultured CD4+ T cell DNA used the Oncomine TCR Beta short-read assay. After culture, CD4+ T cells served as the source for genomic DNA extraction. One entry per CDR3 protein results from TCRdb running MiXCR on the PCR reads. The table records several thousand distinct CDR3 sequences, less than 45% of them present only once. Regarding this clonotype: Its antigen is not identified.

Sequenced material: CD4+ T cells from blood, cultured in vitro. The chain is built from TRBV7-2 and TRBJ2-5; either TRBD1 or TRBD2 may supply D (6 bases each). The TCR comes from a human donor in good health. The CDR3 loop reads CASSPGAGGGGQETQYF. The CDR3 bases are TGTGCCAGCAGCCCAGGGGCCGGTGGAGGGGGGCAAGAGACCCAGTACTTC.